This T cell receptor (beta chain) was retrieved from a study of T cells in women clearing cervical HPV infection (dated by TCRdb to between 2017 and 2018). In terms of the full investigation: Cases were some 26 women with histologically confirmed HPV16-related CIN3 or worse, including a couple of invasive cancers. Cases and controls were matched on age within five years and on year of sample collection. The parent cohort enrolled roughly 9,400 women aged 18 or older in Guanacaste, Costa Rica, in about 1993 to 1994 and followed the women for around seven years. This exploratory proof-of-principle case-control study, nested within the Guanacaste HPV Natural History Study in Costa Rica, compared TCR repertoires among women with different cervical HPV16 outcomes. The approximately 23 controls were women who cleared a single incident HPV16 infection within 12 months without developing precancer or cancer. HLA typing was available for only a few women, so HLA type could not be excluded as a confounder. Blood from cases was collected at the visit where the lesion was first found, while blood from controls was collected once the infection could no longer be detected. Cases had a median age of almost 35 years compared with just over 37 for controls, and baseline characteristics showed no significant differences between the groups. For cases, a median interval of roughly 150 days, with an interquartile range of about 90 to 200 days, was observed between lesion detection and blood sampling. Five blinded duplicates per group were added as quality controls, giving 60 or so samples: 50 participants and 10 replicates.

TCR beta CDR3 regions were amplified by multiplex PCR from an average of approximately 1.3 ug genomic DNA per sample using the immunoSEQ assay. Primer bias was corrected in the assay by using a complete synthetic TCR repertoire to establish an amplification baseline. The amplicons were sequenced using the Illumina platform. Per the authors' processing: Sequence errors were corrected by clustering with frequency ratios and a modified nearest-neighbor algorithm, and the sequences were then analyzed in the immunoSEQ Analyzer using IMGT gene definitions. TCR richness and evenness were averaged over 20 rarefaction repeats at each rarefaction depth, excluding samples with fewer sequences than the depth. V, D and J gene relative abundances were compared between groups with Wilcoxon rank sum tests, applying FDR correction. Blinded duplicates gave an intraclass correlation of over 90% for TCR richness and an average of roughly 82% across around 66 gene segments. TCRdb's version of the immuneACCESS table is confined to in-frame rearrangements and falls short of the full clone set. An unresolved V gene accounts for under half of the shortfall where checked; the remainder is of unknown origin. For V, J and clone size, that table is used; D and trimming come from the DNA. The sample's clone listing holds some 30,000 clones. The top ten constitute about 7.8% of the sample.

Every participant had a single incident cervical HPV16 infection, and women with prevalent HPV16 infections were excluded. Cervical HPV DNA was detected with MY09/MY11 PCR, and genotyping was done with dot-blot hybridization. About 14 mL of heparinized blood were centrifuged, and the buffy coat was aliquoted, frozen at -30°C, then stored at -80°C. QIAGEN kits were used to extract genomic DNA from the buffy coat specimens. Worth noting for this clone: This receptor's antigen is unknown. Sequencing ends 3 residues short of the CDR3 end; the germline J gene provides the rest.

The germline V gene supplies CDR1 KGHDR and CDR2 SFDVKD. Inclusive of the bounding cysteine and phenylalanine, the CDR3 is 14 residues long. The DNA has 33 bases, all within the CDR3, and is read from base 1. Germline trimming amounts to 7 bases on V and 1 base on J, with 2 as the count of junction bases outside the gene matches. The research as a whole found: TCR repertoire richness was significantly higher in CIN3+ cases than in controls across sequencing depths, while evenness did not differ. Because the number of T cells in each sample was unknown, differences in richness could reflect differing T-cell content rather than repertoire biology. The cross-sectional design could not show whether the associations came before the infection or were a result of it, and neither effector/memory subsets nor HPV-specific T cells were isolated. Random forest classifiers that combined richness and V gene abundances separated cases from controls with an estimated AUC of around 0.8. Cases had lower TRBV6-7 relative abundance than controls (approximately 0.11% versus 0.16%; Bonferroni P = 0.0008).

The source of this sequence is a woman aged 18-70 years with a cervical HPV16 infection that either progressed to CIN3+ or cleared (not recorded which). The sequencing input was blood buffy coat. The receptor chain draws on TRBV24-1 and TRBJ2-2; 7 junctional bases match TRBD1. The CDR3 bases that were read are TGTGCCACCAGAGGACAGGTGAACACCGGGGAG. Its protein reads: CATRGQVNTGE. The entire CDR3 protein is CATRGQVNTGELFF.